The 11 T cell receptor beta chains in this list originate from one sample, sequenced in a study of Ad26.COV2.S vaccination and SARS-CoV-2 variants. Clones were sequenced by immunoSEQ multiplex PCR, and TCRdb holds only the in-frame ones, with some missing. The sample contains approximately 480,000 clones, roughly 85% of which appear only once. Regarding treatment: some 20 received Ad26.COV2.S at low or high dose, single or two shots; about 5 received placebo; per-sample allocation not given. Sampling happened 63 days after the first vaccine or placebo injection. The specimen comprised peripheral blood, sampled in a trial of Ad26.COV2.S vaccine versus placebo. These receptors came from a person aged 18-65 years who received the Ad26.COV2.S COVID-19 vaccine or a placebo.

The V and J genes are TRBV5-1 and TRBJ2-1; 7 positions agree with TRBD2. This CDR3 comprises 15 residues. The germline V gene encodes CDR1 SGHRS and CDR2 YFSETQ. J gave up 6 bases and V 3 bases, and 9 bases lay outside the gene matches. Written as DNA, the CDR3 is TGCGCCAGCAGCTCAGGACTAGGGGTCGTCAATGAGCAGTTCTTC. Translating it yields CASSSGLGVVNEQFF.

The table lists this clone with a count of one. J is TRBJ2-1 and V is TRBV7-2; D is unresolved. The germline V and J ends were trimmed by 1 base and 11 bases, with 9 bases remaining between them. Per germline, CDR1 SGHTA and CDR2 FQGNSA. This CDR3 is built from 12 residues. For the CDR3, the DNA is TGTGCCAGCAGCTTAGAGGTGCGGAAGCAGTTCTTC. It translates to CASSLEVRKQFF.

V usage is TRBV7-9 and J usage is TRBJ2-7, with D perhaps TRBD1 (6 bases). CDR1 and CDR2 (germline): SEHNR, FQNEAQ (reference sequence). The length of the CDR3 is 15 residues. Trimming shortened V by 2 bases and J by 5 bases, and 16 bases separated the two germline ends. CDR3 sequence (DNA): TGTGCCAGCAGCTTAACGACAGGTGCGGGTCACGAGCAGTACTTC. Translation: CASSLTTGAGHEQYF.

The chain joins TRBV28 to TRBJ2-5; a weak D match, TRBD2 (6 bases). The CDR3 runs to 14 residues. Germline CDR1 MDHEN, CDR2 SYDVKM. V gave up 6 bases and J gave up 5 bases, with 16 bases separating them. CDR3 loop: CASSRILGGETQYF. The CDR3 DNA follows: TGTGCCAGCAGCCGAATCTTGGGGGGTGAGACCCAGTACTTC. The whole variable domain, filled in from reference TRBV28 and TRBJ2-5, reads DVKVTQSSRYLVKRTGEKVFLECVQDMDHENMFWYRQDPGLGLRLIYFSYDVKMKEKGDIPEGYSVSREKKERFSLILESASTNQTSMYLCASSRILGGETQYFGPGTRLLVL.

V usage is TRBV28 and J usage is TRBJ1-6, with 7 positions matching TRBD1. The CDR3 sequence is 14 residues long. V lost 5 bases and J lost 7; bases outside the gene matches: 5. CDR1 MDHEN and CDR2 SYDVKM come from the germline V gene. CDR3 region: CASSPTGSNSPLHF. CDR3 bases: TGTGCCAGCAGTCCGACAGGGTCCAATTCACCCCTCCACTTT.

The V gene is TRBV5-4, the J gene TRBJ2-7, with 8 nucleotides matching TRBD1. Germline values: CDR1 SGHNT, CDR2 YYREEE (reference sequence). V shed 4 bases and J 7 bases; nucleotides not matched to a gene: 7. The CDR3 runs to 13 residues. In nucleotides, the CDR3 is TGTGCCAGCAGCCAAGGGGACAGGCCGGAGCAGTACTTC. Protein sequence: CASSQGDRPEQYF.

The gene calls are TRBV6-5 and TRBJ1-1; no reliable D call. The CDR3 runs to 15 residues. V was shortened by 7 bases and J by 1 base, with 16 bases between the two germline ends. Germline CDR1 reads MNHEY; CDR2 reads SVGAGI. Written as DNA, the CDR3 is TGTGCCAGCACCGGAGGACCGAGGAGGAACACTGAAGCTTTCTTT. Amino acids: CASTGGPRRNTEAFF.

The chain carries TRBV4-3 and TRBJ1-3, with a weak D call TRBD1 (6 bases). This CDR3 comprises 15 residues. CDR1 is LGHNA and CDR2 is YSLEER in the germline V gene. The V and J ends lost 3 bases and 13 bases respectively, with 22 bases between them. CDR3 protein: CASSQDRIGGGGIYF. CDR3 DNA: TGCGCCAGCAGCCAGGACCGAATCGGGGGGGGCGGAATATATTTT.

The V call is TRBV30, the J call TRBJ2-2; D is undetermined. Looked up from germline, CDR1 is GTSNPN and CDR2 is SVGIG (reference sequence). This CDR3 is built from 14 residues. With 5 bases removed from V and 4 bases from J, the gap between germline ends came to 14 bases. In DNA, the CDR3 is TGTGCCTGGGGAGACGGACGGACCACCGGGGAGCTGTTTTTT. Translated: CAWGDGRTTGELFF.

The chain recombines TRBV19 with TRBJ1-6, with D possibly being TRBD1 (5 bases). CDR1 LNHDA and CDR2 SQIVND come from the germline V gene (reference sequence). V was shortened by 4 bases and J by 8 bases, with 15 bases between the two germline ends. The CDR3 is made up of 15 amino acids. The CDR3 coding sequence is TGTGCCAGTAGTACGGGGACGGCCTCTCATTCACCCCTCCACTTT. Amino acids: CASSTGTASHSPLHF. The entire variable domain, with the rest obtained from reference TRBV19 and TRBJ1-6, is as follows: DGGITQSPKYLFRKEGQNVTLSCEQNLNHDAMYWYRQDPGQGLRLIYYSQIVNDFQKGDIAEGYSVSREKKESFPLTVTSAQKNPTAFYLCASSTGTASHSPLHFGNGTRLTVT.

CDR3 nucleotide sequence: TGTGCCAGTAGTATGCGGCAGGGAGAAGCTTTCTTT. It translates to CASSMRQGEAFF. The chain combines TRBV19 with TRBJ1-1; a weak D match, TRBD1 (5 bases). The CDR3 length is 12 residues. Germline V gene lookup returns CDR1 LNHDA and CDR2 SQIVND (reference sequence). The V and J ends lost 3 bases and 8 bases respectively, with 10 bases between them.